This TCR beta chain was sequenced for a study of graft-versus-host responses after intestinal transplantation (dated by TCRdb to the early 2020s). For the wider study: Recipients received multivisceral, liver-intestinal, or isolated intestinal transplants. Graft-versus-host and host-versus-graft alloreactive T cell clones were tracked in the graft, circulation and bone marrow after intestinal transplantation using bulk TCR-beta CDR3 sequencing. All recipients received anti-thymocyte globulin induction followed by maintenance tacrolimus and steroids for around three years. Alloreactive clones were identified by sequencing pre-transplant mixed lymphocyte reaction products and comparing these products with unstimulated pre-transplant donor and recipient T cells. Instead of going to the commercial service, samples from a few later patients were sequenced in-house on an Illumina MiSeq and processed with MiXCR. A peak of at least 4% donor T cells among recipient peripheral blood mononuclear cells was the definition used for donor T cell macrochimerism. Of the roughly 24 intestinal transplant recipients enrolled in the cohort, one of whom was a retransplant, a few patients without pretransplant specimens were excluded.

The time point label corresponds to: cells obtained before transplantation from donor or recipient. CD3+CD4+ and CD3+CD8+ populations were FACS-sorted from unstimulated pre-transplant donor and recipient cells taken from spleen or lymph nodes. CDR3 length: 14 amino acids, cysteine to phenylalanine. Only the CDR3 DNA stays, 42 bases, in frame from base 1. V trim: 3 bases; J trim: 3 bases; unmatched bases: 3. In the germline V gene, CDR1 corresponds to MNHNS and CDR2 to SASEGT. Beyond this particular receptor, the publication reports: Peak levels of circulating GvH clones were associated with declines in HvG clones early after transplant. High GvH to HvG T cell clonal ratios were observed in the allografts of patients with donor T cell macrochimerism. GvH clones were detected in recipient bone marrow, and some appeared earlier in ileal mucosa or blood, consistent with an intestinal mucosal origin. The conclusions were limited by the relatively low number and heterogeneity of the intestinal transplant patients.

To note about this clone: What antigen it recognizes has not been identified. Nothing much larger sits one base from this clone, and base qualities are not available.

Library method: the immunoSEQ multiplex PCR assay. For most patients, genomic DNA was isolated using the Qiagen DNeasy Blood and Tissue Kit and was shipped frozen to Adaptive Biotechnologies for TCR sequencing. For most patients, high-throughput TCR-beta CDR3 sequencing of genomic DNA was performed by Adaptive Biotechnologies. From the authors' description of their analysis: TCR sequencing data were retrieved from Adaptive's ImmunoSEQ software for more than 15 patients, whereas three other patients were processed with MiXCR and VDJtools. CD4 versus CD8 sorting errors were corrected by removing sequences found in both subsets at a frequency ratio below 5:1. CDR3 nucleotide sequences shared between donor and recipient were removed because the origin of such sequences could not be assigned. Alloreactive clones required at least 2-fold expansion over unstimulated cells and minimum CFSE-low frequency of 0.002% (template counts) or 0.001% (read counts). Mappable clones were those detected in sequenced pre-transplant spleen, lymph node, or MLR CFSE-low populations of the donor or recipient. The cumulative frequency of alloreactive clones was calculated as a percentage of all sequences, weighted by copy number. TCRdb obtained this table from immuneACCESS and retained in-frame rearrangements with V and J assigned. These tables miss some clones; where compared with another copy, unresolved V genes account for less than half of the shortfall, and the remainder is unexplained. D and trimming come from the DNA, and the V and J calls and clone size come from that table. The sample contains 30,000 to 40,000 clones, 93% of them found a single time. Of the sample, 21% falls within the top ten clones.

The chain joins TRBV6-1 to TRBJ2-7; 9 middle bases align to TRBD1. The sequence came from a human donor who was the organ donor for an intestinal transplant. Sample: unstimulated CD8+ T cells sorted from spleen or lymph node cells, taken before transplant. CDR3 region: CASSDWTGDYEQYF. The nucleotide sequence reads TGTGCCAGCAGTGATTGGACAGGGGACTACGAGCAGTACTTC.